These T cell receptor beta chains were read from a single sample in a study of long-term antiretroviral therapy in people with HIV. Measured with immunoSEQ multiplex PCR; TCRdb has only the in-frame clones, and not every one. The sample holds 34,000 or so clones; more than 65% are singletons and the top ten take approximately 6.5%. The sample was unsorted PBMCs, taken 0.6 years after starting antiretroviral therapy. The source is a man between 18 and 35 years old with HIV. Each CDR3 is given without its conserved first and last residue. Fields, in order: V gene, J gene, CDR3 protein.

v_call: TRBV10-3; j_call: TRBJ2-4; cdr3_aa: AISMAPGDIQY
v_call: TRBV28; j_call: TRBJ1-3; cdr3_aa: ASSGDSFSGNTIY
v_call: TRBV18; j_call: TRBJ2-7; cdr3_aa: ASSKETGDEQY
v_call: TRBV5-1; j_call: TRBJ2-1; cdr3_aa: ASCTGTVIDEQF
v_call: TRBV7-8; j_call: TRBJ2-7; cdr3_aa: ASSSPGRQGSSSYEQY
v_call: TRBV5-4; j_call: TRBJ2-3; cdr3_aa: ASSLDTSGTDTQY
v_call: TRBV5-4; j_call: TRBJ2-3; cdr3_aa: ASSLGQGLVDTQY
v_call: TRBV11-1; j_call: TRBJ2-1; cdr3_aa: ASSRQREGRYEQF
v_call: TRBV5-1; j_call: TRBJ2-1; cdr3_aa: ASSLGTNNEQF
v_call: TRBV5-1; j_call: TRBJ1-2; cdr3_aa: ASSLHSGNGYT
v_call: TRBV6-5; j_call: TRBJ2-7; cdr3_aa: ASSYGAASYEQY
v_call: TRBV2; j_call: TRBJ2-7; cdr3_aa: ASSAGFLLYEQY
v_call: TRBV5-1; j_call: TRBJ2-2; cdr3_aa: ASSLDYRTGELF
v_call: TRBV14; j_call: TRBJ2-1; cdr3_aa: ASTTAATNNEQF
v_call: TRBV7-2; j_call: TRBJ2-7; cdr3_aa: ASSLRGLAGDSYEQY
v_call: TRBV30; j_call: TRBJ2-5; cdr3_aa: AWSVPNRVETQY
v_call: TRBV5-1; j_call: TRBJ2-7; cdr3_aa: ASSLAQGGAYYEQY
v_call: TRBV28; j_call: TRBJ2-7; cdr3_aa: ASSFDRGVDEQY
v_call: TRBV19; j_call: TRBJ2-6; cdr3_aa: ASTSPPGDSGANVLT
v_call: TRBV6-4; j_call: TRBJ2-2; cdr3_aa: ASSPGTGGPGELF
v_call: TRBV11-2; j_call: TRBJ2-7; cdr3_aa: ASSLALHEQY
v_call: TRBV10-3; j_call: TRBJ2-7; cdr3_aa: AINRLAGVHSYEQY
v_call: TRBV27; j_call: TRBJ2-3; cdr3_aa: ASSLSDRSLGTQY
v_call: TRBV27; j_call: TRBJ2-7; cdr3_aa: ASSSPRFGSYEQY
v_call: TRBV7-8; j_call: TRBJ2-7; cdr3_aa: ASSSPEGDEQY
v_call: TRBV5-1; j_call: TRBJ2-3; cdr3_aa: ASSSGQLDTQY
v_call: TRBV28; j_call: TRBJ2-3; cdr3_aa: ASSQVSGRYTDTQY
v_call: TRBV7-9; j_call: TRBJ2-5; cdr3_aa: ASSLLGDRKATQY
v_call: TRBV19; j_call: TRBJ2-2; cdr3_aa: ASSTSGTILSVGELF
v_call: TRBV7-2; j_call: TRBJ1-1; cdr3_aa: ASSYRGEAF
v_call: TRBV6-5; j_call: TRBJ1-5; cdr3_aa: ASSPAGGNKPQH
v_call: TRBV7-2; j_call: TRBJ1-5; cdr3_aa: ASSLGWAGQPQH
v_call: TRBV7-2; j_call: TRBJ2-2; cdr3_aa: ASSLGDTGELF
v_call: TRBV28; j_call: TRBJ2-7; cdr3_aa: ASSLGGLYEQY
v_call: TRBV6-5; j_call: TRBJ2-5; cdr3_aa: ASSYGGSISQETQY
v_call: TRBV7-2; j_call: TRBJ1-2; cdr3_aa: ASSLGGTGYGYT
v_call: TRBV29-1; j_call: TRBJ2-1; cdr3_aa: SGMTGLGNEQF
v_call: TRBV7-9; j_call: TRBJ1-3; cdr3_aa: ASSLGDLSGNTIY
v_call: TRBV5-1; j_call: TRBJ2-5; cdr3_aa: ASSLGHVGKEETQY
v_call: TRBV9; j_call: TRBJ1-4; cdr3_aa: ASSLGRTATNEKLF
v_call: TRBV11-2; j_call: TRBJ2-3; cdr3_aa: ASSLAGGPGDTQY
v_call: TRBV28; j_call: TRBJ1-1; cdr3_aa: ASSLGRDTEAF
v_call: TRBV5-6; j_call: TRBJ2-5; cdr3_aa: ASSLRTSGAQETQY
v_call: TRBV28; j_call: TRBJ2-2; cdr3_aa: ASSLPVRRKLNTGELF
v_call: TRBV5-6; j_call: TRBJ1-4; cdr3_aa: ASSHWGDRGLYEKLF
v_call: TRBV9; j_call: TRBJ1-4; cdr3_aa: ASSVTGTTNEKLF
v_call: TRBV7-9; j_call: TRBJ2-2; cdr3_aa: ASSPGGGGNTGELF
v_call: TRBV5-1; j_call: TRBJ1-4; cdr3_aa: ASTLTGTNEKLF
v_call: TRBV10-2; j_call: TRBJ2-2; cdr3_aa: ASSLGPNTGELF
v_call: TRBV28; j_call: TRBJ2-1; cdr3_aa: ASSPLGLAGGYNEQF
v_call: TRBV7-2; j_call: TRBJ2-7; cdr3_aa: ASSLPPPGLPYEQY
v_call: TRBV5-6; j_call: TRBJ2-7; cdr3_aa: ASSLAIGQQAYEQY
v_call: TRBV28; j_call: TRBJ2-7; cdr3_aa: ASSLAGTASSEQY
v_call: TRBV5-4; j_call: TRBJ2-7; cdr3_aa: ASSLAPGTSYEQY
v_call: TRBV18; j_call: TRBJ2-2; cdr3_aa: ASSRSVDSGELF
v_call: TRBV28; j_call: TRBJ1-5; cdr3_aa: ASSLSEGTGGLYSNQPQH
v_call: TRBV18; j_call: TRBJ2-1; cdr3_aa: ASSPAVSSYNEQF
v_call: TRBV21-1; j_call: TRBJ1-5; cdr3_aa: ASKFSNQPQH